This T cell receptor (beta chain) was recovered during a study of blood T cell repertoires in COVID-19. Study-level information: The United States, Italy and Spain provided the acute and convalescent COVID-19 samples.

Clinical histories supplied by participants themselves formed the basis of cohort assignment. Per germline, CDR1 SGHAT and CDR2 FQNNGV. The V and J ends lost 4 bases and 5 bases respectively, with 17 bases between them. The CDR3 length is 16 residues. TCRdb's table, derived via immunoSEQ multiplex PCR, lists solely in-frame clones and lacks some. Among hundreds of thousands of clones listed, more than 75% were seen once. The specimen was PBMCs or T cells enriched from blood (not recorded which). The chain employs TRBV11-2 and TRBJ1-4, with a tentative D call TRBD1 (5 bases). The TCR sequence derives from a woman in her 30s who had recovered from COVID-19. The DNA for the CDR3 is TGTGCCAGCAGCTCACCATACAGGAGAAGGAATGAAAAACTGTTTTTT. Translated: CASSSPYRRRNEKLFF.